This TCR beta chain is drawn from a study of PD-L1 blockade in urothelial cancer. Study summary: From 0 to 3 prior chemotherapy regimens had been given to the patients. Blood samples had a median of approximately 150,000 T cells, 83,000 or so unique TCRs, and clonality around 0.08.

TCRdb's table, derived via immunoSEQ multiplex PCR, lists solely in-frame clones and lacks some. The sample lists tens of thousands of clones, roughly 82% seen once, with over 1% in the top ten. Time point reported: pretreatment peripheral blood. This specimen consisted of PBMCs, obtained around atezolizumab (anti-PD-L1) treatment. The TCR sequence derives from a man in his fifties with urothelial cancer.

CDR3 residues: CAWSVGKTSDTDTQYF. CDR3 DNA sequence: TGTGCCTGGAGTGTAGGAAAAACTAGCGACACAGATACGCAGTATTTT. The V gene is TRBV30, the J gene TRBJ2-3; TRBD2 aligns across 7 bases. V was pared by 0 bases and J by 2 bases, with 8 bases of the junction left unmatched. Germline V gene sequence: CDR1 GTSNPN, CDR2 SVGIG (reference sequence). There are 16 residues in the CDR3.